This T cell receptor beta chain was identified in a study of identical twins. Regarding the study as a whole: It was possible that invariant MAIT and iNKT cells partly confounded the zero-insertion analyses. Some out-of-frame alpha sequences were shared by twins, and these showed excess low generation probability.

This clonotype appeared a single time. The target antigen is unknown. TCRdb analysed the 5' RACE reads with MiXCR anew, one entry per CDR3 protein. The sample has 700,000 to 950,000 distinct CDR3 sequences, 9% to 15% seen once. A further study also used this sample, focusing on yellow fever vaccine responses in identical twins.

Sequencing used PBMCs. This TCR derives from a young woman in good health.

The CDR3 region has the DNA TGCGCCAGCAGTGCCACCAGGAACTTATATGAAGCTTTCTTT. It is translated as CASSATRNLYEAFF. This chain connects TRBV10-1 to TRBJ1-1; D uncertain. Germline V gene lookup returns CDR1 WNHNN and CDR2 SYGVQD (reference sequence). V dropped 4 bases and J dropped 7 bases, with 16 bases sitting between them. The CDR3 extends over 14 amino acids.